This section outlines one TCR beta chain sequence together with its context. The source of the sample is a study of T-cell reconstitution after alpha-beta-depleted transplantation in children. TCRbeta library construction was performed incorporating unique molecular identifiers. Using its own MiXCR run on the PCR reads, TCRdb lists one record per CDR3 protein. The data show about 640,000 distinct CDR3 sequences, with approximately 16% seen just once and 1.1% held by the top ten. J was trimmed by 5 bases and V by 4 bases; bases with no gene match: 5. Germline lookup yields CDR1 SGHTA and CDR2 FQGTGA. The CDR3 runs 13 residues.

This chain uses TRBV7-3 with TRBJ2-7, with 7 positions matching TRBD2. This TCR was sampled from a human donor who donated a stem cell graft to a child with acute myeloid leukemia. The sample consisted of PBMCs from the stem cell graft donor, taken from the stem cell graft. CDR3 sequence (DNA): TGTGCCAGCAGCTCCCTCGCGGGGGACGAGCAGTACTTC. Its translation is CASSSLAGDEQYF.